This T cell receptor (beta chain) appears in the sequencing data of a study of vaccination effects on CD4 cells after COVID-19. Turning to this clone: Its specificity is not known.

Sequencing was preceded by expansion of antigen-specific CD4+ T cells with viral peptide pools in the ViraFEST assay. Cells that had been cultured for less than 13 days were the source of isolated CD4+ T cells. Either the mRNA-1273 or the BNT162b2 vaccine was given to participants as two doses. Germline loops: CDR1 SEHNR, CDR2 FQNEAQ (reference sequence). Deletions cut 2 bases from V and 4 bases from J, with 14 bases between. The length of the CDR3 is 16 residues. The protocol was immunoSEQ multiplex PCR, while the TCRdb copy is restricted to in-frame clones and leaves out a portion. This table holds 25,000 to 30,000 clones, approximately 79% found once.

The source material was CD4+ T cells from PBMCs cultured with SARS-CoV-2 spike peptides, sampled after COVID-19 vaccination. J is TRBJ1-4 and V is TRBV7-9; D might be TRBD1 (5 bases). This TCR derives from a human donor who received a COVID-19 vaccine. Some clones in this sample may be carry-over from other donors' samples. The chain's CDR3 is CASSLTKQDFNEKLFF. The CDR3 coding sequence is TGTGCCAGCAGCTTAACCAAACAGGATTTTAATGAAAAACTGTTTTTT.